This TCR beta chain derives from a study of T cells in Graves' hyperthyroidism and ophthalmopathy. This clonotype was observed at least ten times. Template material for amplifying TCR beta CDR3 regions consisted of RNA transcripts. During a first-round RT-PCR of the TCR CDR3, the HTBI primer set was used. TCRdb used MiXCR to reprocess the multiplex PCR reads, holding one entry per CDR3 protein. The repertoire holds a few hundred thousand distinct CDR3 sequences, with approximately 23% as singletons. This CDR3 is built from 14 residues. Germline CDR1 SGHRS, CDR2 YFSETQ. Trimming removed 0 bases from V and 1 base from J, with 7 bases in between.

The chain links TRBV5-1 to TRBJ1-1; the D is unclear. The sequence was collected from a woman in her 70s with Graves' ophthalmopathy. Sequences were obtained from blood. The CDR3 spells CASSLGAPNTEAFF. CDR3 DNA sequence: TGCGCCAGCAGCTTGGGGGCGCCGAACACTGAAGCTTTCTTT.